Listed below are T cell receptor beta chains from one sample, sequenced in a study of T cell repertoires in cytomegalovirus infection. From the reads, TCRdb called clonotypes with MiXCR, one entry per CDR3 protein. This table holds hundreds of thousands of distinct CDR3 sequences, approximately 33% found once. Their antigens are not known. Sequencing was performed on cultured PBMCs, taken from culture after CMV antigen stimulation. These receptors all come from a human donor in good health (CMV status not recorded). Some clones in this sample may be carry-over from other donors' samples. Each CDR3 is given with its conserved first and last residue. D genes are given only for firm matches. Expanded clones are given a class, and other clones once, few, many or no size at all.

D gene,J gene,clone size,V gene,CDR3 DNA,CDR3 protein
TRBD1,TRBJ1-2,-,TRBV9,TGTGCCAGCAGCGTAGTGGTCAGCCAGGGGGCATTTAGGTACTTC,CASSVVVSQGAFRYF
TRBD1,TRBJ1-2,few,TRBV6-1,TGTGCCAGCAGTGACGGACAGGGATTTATTGGCTACACCTTC,CASSDGQGFIGYTF
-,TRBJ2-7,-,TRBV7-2,TGTGCCAGCAGCCTCCGTGCGAGCAGGGGAAAGCACTACGAGCAGTACTTC,CASSLRASRGKHYEQYF
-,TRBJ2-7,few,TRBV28,TGTGCCAGCAGCCCCTTTGGGGGGTCTTCCTACGAGCAGTACTTC,CASSPFGGSSYEQYF
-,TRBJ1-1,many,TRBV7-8,TGTGCCAGCAGCTTAGCGCGCGGCAGATTGAACACTGAAGCTTTCTTT,CASSLARGRLNTEAFF
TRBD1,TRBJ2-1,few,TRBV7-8,TGTGCCAGCAGGGGGACAGGGGCATCTTATGAGCAGTTCTTC,CASRGTGASYEQFF
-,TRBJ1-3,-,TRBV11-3,TGTGCCAGCCAAAGGGGTTCCCCTGGAAACACCATATATTTT,CASQRGSPGNTIYF
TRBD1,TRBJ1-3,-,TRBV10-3,TGTGCCATCAGTGACAGGGGGCAAGCTGGAAACACCATATATTTT,CAISDRGQAGNTIYF
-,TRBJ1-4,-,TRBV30,TGTGCCTGGCAAGAAACGGATGAAAAACTGTTTTTT,CAWQETDEKLFF
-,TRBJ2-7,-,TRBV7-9,TGTGCCAGCAGCTTAGAGCACAGGGCCCAGTACTTC,CASSLEHRAQYF
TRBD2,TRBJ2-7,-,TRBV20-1,TGCAGTGCTAGGGCGGGGGGCTACGAGCAGTACTTC,CSARAGGYEQYF
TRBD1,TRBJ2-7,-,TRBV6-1,TGTGCCAGCAGTAACCTAAGGACAGGCCCCTACGAGCAGTACTTC,CASSNLRTGPYEQYF
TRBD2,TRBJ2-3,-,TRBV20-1,TGCAGTGCTAGAGGGGGCTCCGGGACTAGCGGGAGTGGCGGGCCAGATACGCAGTATTTT,CSARGGSGTSGSGGPDTQYF
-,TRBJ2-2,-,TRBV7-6,TGTGCCAGCAGCCCCCTCGGGGACACCGGGGAGCTGTTTTTT,CASSPLGDTGELFF
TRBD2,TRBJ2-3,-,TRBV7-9,TGTGCCAGCATCGGACTAGCGGGATCCACAGATACGCAGTATTTT,CASIGLAGSTDTQYF
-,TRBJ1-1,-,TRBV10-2,TGCGCCAGCAGGCGGGCCCTCACTGAAGCTTTCTTT,CASRRALTEAFF
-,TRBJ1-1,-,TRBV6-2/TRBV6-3,TGTGCCAGCAGAAAAACAGGAGGCACTGAAGCTTTCTTT,CASRKTGGTEAFF
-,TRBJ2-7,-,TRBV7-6,TGTGCCAGCGGGACTTTGGGCGAGCAGTACTTC,CASGTLGEQYF
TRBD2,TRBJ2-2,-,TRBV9,TGTGCCAGCAGCGTCCATGCGGCGGGAGCCGGGGGAGCCGGGGAGCTGTTTTTT,CASSVHAAGAGGAGELFF
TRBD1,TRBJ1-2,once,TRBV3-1,TGTGCCAGCAGCCAAGACCTGGGACAGGGAAAAAGCGGCTATGGCTACACCTTC,CASSQDLGQGKSGYGYTF
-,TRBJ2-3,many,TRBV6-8,TGTGCCAGCAGTTACTCCTGGCCTAGATTTCCCCCTTCGGCAGATACGCAGTATTTT,CASSYSWPRFPPSADTQYF
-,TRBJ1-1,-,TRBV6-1,TGTGCCAGCAGTTACCCCCTTGGGGGCACTGAAGCTTTCTTT,CASSYPLGGTEAFF
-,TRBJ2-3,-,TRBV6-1,TGTGCCAGCACCGGACAGTGGGCAGATACGCAGTATTTT,CASTGQWADTQYF
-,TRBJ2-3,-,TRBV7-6,TGTGCCAGCAGTCGCCCGTCGGATACGCAGTATTTT,CASSRPSDTQYF
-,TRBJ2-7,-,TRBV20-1,TGCAGTGCTAGAGATGGAGGGGCCCCATTGGCCGACGAGCAGTACTTC,CSARDGGAPLADEQYF
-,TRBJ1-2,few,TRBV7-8,TGTGCCAGCAGCTTAATAGGTACAAAGGACTATGGCTACACCTTC,CASSLIGTKDYGYTF
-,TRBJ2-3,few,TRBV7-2,TGTGCCAGCAGGACTCAAGCGTGGGATACGCAGTATTTT,CASRTQAWDTQYF